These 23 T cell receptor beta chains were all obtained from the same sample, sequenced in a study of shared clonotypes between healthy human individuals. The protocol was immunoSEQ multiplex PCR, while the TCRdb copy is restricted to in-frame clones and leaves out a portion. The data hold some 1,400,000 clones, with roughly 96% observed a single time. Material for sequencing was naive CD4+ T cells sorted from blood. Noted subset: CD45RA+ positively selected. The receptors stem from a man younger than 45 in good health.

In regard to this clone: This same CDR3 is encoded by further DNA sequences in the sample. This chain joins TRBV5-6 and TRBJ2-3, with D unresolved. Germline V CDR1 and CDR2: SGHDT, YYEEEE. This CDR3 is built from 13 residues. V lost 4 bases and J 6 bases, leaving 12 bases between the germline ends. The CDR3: CASSPHMEDTQYF. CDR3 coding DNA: TGTGCCAGCAGCCCCCATATGGAGGATACGCAGTATTTT. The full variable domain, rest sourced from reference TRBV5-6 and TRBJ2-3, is DAGVTQSPTHLIKTRGQQVTLRCSPKSGHDTVSWYQQALGQGPQFIFQYYEEEERQRGNFPDRFSGHQFPNYSSELNVNALLLGDSALYLCASSPHMEDTQYFGPGTRLTVL.

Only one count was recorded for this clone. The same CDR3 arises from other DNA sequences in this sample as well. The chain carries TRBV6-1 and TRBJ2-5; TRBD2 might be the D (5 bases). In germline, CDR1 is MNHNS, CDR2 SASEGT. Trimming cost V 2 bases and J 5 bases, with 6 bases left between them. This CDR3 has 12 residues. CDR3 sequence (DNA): TGTGCCAGCAGTGAAAGGAGGGAGACCCAGTACTTC. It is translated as CASSERRETQYF.

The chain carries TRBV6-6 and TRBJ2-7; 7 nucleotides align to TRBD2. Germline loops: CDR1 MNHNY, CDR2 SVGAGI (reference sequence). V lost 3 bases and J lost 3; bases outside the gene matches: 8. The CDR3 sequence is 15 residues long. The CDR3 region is CASSYRDYAHYEQYF. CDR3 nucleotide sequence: TGTGCCAGCAGTTATCGGGACTACGCTCACTACGAGCAGTACTTC.

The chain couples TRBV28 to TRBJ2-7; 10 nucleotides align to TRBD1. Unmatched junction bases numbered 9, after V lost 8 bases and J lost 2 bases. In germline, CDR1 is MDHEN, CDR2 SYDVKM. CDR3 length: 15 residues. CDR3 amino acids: CASSQFGTGAYEQYF. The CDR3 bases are TGTGCCAGCTCTCAATTCGGGACAGGGGCCTACGAGCAGTACTTC.

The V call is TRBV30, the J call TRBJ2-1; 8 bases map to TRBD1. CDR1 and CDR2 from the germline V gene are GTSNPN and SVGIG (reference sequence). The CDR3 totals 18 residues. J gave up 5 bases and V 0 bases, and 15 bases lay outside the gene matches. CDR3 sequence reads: CAWSVDRDRLFSHNEQFF. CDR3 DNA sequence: TGTGCCTGGAGTGTCGATAGGGACAGGCTGTTTTCCCACAATGAGCAGTTCTTC. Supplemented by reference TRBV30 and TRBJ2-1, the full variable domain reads SQTIHQWPATLVQPVGSPLSLECTVEGTSNPNLYWYRQAAGRGLQLLFYSVGIGQISSEVPQNLSASRPQDRQFILSSKKLLLSDSGFYLCAWSVDRDRLFSHNEQFFGPGTRLTVL.

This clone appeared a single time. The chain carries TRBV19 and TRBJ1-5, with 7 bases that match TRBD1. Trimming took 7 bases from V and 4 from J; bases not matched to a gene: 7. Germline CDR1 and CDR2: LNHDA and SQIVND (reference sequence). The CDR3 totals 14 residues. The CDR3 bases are TGTGCCAGTATGGTAAGACAGGGAAATCAGCCCCAGCATTTT. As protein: CASMVRQGNQPQHF.

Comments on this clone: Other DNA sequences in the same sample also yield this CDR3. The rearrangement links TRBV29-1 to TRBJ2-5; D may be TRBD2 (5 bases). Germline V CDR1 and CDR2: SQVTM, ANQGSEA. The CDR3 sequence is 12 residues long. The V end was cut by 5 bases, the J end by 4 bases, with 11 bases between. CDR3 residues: CSVSRGGETQYF. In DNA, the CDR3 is TGCAGCGTTAGTCGCGGAGGAGAGACCCAGTACTTC. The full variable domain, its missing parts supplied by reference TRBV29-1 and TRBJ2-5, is SAVISQKPSRDICQRGTSLTIQCQVDSQVTMMFWYRQQPGQSLTLIATANQGSEATYESGFVIDKFPISRPNLTFSTLTVSNMSPEDSSIYLCSVSRGGETQYFGPGTRLLVL.

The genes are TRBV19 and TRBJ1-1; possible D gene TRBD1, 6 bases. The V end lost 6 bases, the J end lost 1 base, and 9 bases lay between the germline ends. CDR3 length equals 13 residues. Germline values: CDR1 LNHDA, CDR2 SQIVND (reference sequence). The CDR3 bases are TGTGCCAGTAGGCCGACAGGGAACACTGAAGCTTTCTTT. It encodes CASRPTGNTEAFF.

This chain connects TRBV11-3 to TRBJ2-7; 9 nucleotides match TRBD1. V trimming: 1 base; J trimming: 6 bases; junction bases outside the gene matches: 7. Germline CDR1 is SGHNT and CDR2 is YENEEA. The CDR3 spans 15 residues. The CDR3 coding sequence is TGTGCCAGCAGCTTAGGTCCCGGGACAGGGACCGAGCAGTACTTC. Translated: CASSLGPGTGTEQYF.

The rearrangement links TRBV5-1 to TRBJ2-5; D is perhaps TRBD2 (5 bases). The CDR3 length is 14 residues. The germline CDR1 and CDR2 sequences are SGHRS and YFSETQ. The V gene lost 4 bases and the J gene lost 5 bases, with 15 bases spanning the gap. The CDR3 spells CASSPGSRWETQYF. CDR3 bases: TGCGCCAGCAGCCCGGGATCCCGCTGGGAGACCCAGTACTTC.

This chain's CDR3 is CASRLDRGTYEQYF. The CDR3 bases are TGTGCCAGCAGACTAGACAGGGGCACCTACGAGCAGTACTTC. The J gene is TRBJ2-7, the V gene TRBV6-5; TRBD1 aligns across 8 bases. J gave up 2 bases and V 6 bases, and 6 bases lay outside the gene matches. Germline V CDR1 and CDR2: MNHEY, SVGAGI. This CDR3 is built from 14 residues.

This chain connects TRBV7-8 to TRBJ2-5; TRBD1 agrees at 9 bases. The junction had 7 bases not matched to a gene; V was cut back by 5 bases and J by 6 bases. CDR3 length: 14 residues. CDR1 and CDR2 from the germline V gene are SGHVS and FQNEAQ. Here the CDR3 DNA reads TGTGCCAGCAGCGCCCGGGACAGGGACAAGACCCAGTACTTC. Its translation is CASSARDRDKTQYF.

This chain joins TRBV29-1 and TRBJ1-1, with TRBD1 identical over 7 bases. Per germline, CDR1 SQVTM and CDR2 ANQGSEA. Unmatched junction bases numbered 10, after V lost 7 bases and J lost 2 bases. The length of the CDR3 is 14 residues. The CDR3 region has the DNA TGCAGCGCCAAGGCCGGGACAGCAAACACTGAAGCTTTCTTT. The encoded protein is CSAKAGTANTEAFF.

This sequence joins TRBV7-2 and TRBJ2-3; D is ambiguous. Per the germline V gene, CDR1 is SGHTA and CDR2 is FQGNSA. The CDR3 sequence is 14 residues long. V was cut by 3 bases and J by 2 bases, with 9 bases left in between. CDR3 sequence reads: CASSFDSSTDTQYF. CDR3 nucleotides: TGTGCCAGCAGCTTTGACTCGTCCACAGATACGCAGTATTTT.

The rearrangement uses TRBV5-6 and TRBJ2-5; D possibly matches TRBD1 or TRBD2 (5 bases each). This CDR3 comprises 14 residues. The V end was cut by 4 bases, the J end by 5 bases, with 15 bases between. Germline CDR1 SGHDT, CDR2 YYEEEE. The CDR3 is CASSPGDVWETQYF. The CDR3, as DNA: TGTGCCAGCAGCCCCGGGGACGTGTGGGAGACCCAGTACTTC. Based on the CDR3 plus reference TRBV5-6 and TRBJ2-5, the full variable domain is DAGVTQSPTHLIKTRGQQVTLRCSPKSGHDTVSWYQQALGQGPQFIFQYYEEEERQRGNFPDRFSGHQFPNYSSELNVNALLLGDSALYLCASSPGDVWETQYFGPGTRLLVL.

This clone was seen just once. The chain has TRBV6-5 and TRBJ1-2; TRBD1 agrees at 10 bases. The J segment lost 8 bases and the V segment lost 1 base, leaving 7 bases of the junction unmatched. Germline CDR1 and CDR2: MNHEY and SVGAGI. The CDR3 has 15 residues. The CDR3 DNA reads TGTGCCAGCAGTTACTTGGGACAGGGGTTAGGGGGCTACACCTTC. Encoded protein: CASSYLGQGLGGYTF.

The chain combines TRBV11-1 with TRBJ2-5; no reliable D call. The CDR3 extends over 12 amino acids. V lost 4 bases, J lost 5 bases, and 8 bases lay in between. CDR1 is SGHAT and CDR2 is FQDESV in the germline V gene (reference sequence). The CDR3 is CASSSWFETQYF. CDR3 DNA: TGTGCCAGCAGCTCGTGGTTTGAGACCCAGTACTTC.

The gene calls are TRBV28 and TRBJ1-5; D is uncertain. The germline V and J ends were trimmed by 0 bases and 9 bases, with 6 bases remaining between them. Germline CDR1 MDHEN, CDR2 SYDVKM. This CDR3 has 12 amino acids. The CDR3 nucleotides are TGTGCCAGCAGTTTATGGCCCTCGCCCCAGCATTTT. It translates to CASSLWPSPQHF.

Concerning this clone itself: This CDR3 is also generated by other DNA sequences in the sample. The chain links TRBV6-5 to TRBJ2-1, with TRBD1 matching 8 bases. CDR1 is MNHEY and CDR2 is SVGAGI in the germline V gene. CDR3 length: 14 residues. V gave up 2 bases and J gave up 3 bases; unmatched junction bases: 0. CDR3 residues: CASSYGTGYNEQFF. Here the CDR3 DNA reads TGTGCCAGCAGTTACGGGACAGGCTACAATGAGCAGTTCTTC.

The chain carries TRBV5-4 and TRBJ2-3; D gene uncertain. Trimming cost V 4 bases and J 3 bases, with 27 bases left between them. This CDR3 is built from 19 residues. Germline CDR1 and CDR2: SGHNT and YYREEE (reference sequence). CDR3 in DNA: TGTGCCAGCAGCCCGGAGCTGGCTACTAAACTAAAGACGACAGATACGCAGTATTTT. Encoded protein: CASSPELATKLKTTDTQYF.

Here the CDR3 reads CASSSQYRRNYEQYF. The CDR3 DNA reads TGTGCCAGCAGTTCCCAATACAGAAGAAACTACGAGCAGTACTTC. The chain recombines TRBV27 with TRBJ2-7; D unresolved. The V end was cut by 4 bases, the J end by 3 bases, with 16 bases between. This CDR3 comprises 15 residues. Looked up from germline, CDR1 is MNHEY and CDR2 is SMNVEV (reference sequence).

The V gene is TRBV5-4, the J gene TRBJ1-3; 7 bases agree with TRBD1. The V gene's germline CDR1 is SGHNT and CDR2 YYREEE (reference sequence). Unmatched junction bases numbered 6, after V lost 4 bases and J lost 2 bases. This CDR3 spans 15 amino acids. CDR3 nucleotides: TGTGCCAGCAGCGGGGGAGGGACAGCTGGAAACACCATATATTTT. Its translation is CASSGGGTAGNTIYF.

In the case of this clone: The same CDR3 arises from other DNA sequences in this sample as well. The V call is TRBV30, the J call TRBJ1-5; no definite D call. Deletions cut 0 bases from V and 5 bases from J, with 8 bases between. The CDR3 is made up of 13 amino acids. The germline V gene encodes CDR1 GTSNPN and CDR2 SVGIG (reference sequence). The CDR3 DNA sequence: TGTGCCTGGAGTGTAGGAAGGGATCAGCCCCAGCATTTT. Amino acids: CAWSVGRDQPQHF.